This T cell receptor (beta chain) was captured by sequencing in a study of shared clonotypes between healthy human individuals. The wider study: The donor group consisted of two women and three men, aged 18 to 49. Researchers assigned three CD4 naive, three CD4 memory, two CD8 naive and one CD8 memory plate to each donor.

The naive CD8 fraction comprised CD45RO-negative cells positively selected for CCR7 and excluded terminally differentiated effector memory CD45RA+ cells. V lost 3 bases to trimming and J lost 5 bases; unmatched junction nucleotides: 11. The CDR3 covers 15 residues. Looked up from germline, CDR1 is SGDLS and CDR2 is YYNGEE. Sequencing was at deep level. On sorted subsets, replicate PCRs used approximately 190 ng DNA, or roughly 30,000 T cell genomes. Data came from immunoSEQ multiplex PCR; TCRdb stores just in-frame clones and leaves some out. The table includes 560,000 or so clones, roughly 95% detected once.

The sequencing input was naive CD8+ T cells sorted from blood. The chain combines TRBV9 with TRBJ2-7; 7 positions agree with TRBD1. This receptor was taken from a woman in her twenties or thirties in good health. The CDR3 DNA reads TGTGCCAGCAGCGGTGGGACAGCCAGAGATGACGAGCAGTACTTC. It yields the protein CASSGGTARDDEQYF.